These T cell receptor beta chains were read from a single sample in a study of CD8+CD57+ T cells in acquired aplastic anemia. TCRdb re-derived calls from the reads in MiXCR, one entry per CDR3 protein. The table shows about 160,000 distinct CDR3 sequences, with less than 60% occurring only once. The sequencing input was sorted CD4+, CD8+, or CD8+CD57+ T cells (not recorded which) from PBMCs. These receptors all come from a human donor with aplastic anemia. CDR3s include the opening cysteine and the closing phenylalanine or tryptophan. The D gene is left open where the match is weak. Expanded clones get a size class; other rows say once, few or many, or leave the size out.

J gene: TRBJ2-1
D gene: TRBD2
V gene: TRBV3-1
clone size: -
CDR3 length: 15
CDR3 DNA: TGTGCCAGCAGCCAAGAGGCGGCAGCGGGAGATGAGCAGTTCTTC
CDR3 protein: CASSQEAAAGDEQFF

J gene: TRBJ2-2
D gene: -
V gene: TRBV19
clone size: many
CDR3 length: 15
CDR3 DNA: TGTGCCAGTAGTATGGGGGGCGCGAACACCGGGGAGCTGTTTTTT
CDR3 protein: CASSMGGANTGELFF

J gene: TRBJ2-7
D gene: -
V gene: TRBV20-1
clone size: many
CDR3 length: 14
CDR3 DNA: TGCAGTGCCAACCACGGCGAAACATCCTACGAGCAGTACTTC
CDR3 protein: CSANHGETSYEQYF

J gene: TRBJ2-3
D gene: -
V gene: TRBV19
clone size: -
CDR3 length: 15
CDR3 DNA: TGTGCCAGTAGCGCGGGACTCATAAGCACAGATACGCAGTATTTT
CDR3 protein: CASSAGLISTDTQYF

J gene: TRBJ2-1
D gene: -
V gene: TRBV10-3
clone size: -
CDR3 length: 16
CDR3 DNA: TGTGCCATCAGTGACCCGGAGGGTAGAGGGTACAATGAGCAGTTCTTC
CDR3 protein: CAISDPEGRGYNEQFF

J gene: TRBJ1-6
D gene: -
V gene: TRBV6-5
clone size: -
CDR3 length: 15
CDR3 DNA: TGTGCCAGCAGTTACGGGGGCGGGGAATGGACACCCCTCCACTTT
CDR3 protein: CASSYGGGEWTPLHF

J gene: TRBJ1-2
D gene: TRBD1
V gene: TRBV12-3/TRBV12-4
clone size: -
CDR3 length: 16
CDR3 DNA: TGTGCCAGCAGTAGAGGTGGGACAGGCGTTAACTATGGCTACACCTTC
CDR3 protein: CASSRGGTGVNYGYTF

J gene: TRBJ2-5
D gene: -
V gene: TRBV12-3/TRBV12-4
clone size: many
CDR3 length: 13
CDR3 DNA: TGTGCCAGCAGTTTTATGAGGGCGGAGACCCAGTACTTC
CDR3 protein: CASSFMRAETQYF

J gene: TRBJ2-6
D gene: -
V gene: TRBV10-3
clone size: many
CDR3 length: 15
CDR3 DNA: TGTGCCATCAGTGCAGGGGCGAGGGGGGCCAACGTCCTGACTTTC
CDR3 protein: CAISAGARGANVLTF

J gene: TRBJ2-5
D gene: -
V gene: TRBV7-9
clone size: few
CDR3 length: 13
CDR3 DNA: TGTGCCAGCAGCTTATTGGGGGAAGAGACCCAGTACTTC
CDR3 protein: CASSLLGEETQYF

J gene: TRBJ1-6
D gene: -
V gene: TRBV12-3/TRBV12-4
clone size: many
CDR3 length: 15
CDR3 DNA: TGTGCCAGCAGTCCGCAGACAGGTTATAATTCACCCCTCCACTTT
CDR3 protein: CASSPQTGYNSPLHF

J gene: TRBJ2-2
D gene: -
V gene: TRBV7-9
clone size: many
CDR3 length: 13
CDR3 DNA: TGTGCCAGCAGTCCGAACAGGGACGGGGAGCTGTTTTTT
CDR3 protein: CASSPNRDGELFF

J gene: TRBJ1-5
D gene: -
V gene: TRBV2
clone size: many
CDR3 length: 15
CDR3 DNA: TGTGCCAGCAGTGAAGCAGGGGGAAGCAATCAGCCCCAGCATTTT
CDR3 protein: CASSEAGGSNQPQHF

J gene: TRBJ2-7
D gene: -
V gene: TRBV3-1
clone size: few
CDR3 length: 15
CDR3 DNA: TGTGCCAGCAGCCAAGATTCGGGGGGACACTACGAGCAGTACTTC
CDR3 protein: CASSQDSGGHYEQYF

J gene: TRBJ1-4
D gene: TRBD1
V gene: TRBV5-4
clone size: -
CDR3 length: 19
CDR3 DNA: TGTGCCAGCAGCTCGGGATACACGGGACAGTCGGGAACTAATGAAAAACTGTTTTTT
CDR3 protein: CASSSGYTGQSGTNEKLFF

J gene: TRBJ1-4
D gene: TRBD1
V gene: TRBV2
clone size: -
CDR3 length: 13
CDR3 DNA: TGTGCCAGCAGGTGGACAGGGAATGAAAAACTGTTTTTT
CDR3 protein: CASRWTGNEKLFF

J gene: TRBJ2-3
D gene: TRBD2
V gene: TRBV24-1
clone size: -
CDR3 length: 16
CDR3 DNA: TGTGCCACCAGTGATTTGCCCGGGAGGGCGTTCGATGCGCAGTATTTT
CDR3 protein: CATSDLPGRAFDAQYF

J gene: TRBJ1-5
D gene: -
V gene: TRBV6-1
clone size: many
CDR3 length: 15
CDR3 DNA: TGTGCCAGCAGTACCAACACCTTTAGCAATCAGCCCCAGCATTTT
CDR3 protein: CASSTNTFSNQPQHF

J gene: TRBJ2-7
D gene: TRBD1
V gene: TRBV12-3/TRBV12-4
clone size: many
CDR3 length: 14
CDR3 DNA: TGTGCCAGCAGTTTCAGGGGGCAAGGCTACGAGCAGTACTTC
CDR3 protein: CASSFRGQGYEQYF

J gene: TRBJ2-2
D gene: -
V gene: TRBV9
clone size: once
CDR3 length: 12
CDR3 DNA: TGTGCCAGCAGCCTATTAAGCGGGGAGCTGTTTTTT
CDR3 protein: CASSLLSGELFF

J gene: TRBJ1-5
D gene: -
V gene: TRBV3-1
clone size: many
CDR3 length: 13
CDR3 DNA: TGTGCCAGCAGTCAGGACGGTGATCAGCCCCAGCATTTT
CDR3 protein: CASSQDGDQPQHF

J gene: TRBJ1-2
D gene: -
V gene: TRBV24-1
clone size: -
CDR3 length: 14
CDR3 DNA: TGTGCCACCAGTGATCCGCCCCCGATGCATGGCTACACCTTC
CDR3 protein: CATSDPPPMHGYTF

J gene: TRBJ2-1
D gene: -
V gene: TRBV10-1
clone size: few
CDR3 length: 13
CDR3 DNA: TGCGCCAGCAGTTCCGGTGCCGGGAATGAGCAGTTCTTC
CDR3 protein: CASSSGAGNEQFF

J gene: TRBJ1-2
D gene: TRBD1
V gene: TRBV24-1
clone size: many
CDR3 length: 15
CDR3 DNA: TGTGCCACCAGTGAGTCCGGGACAGGGGTCTATGGCTACACCTTC
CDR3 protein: CATSESGTGVYGYTF

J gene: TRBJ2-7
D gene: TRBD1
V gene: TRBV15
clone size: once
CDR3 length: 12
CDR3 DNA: TGTGCCACCGGGACAGGGGTTTGGGAGCAGTACTTC
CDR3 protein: CATGTGVWEQYF

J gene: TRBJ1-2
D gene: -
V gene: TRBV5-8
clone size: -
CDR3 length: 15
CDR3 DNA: TGTGCCAGCAGCTTGGACCTCTGGGTAAATTATGGCTACACCTTC
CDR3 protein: CASSLDLWVNYGYTF